The present T cell receptor (beta chain) was sequenced within a study of T cell responses to AZD1222 COVID-19 vaccine. This table comes from immunoSEQ multiplex PCR, and its TCRdb copy is limited to in-frame clones, with some not included. The table includes 60,000 to 80,000 clones, around 80% detected once. The study, taken as a whole, reports: The donor cohort was predominantly white British with a female majority, and clonal diversity may have been underestimated. Vaccine-associated CD4 TCRs ranged over spike, dominating at 160-218 and 743-854. Only five to seven AZD1222 recipients were seropositive at baseline.

This CDR3 region has 15 residues. Germline CDR1 is LNHDA and CDR2 is SQIVND (reference sequence). V shed 3 bases, J shed 1 base, and the junction held 2 bases outside the gene matches. This clone has only a few counts. Its target is not known. The sequence was obtained from an adult who received the AZD1222 COVID-19 vaccine. The chain joins TRBV19 to TRBJ1-5; 8 bases line up with TRBD1. The sequenced sample was peripheral blood, obtained 28 days after the second AZD1222 dose. The CDR3 loop reads CASSMYRGSNQPQHF. CDR3 in DNA: TGTGCCAGTAGTATGTACAGGGGGAGCAATCAGCCCCAGCATTTT. The full variable domain, completed using reference TRBV19 and TRBJ1-5, is DGGITQSPKYLFRKEGQNVTLSCEQNLNHDAMYWYRQDPGQGLRLIYYSQIVNDFQKGDIAEGYSVSREKKESFPLTVTSAQKNPTAFYLCASSMYRGSNQPQHFGDGTRLSIL.